This TCR beta chain was recorded in a study of T cell changes during pregnancy in multiple sclerosis. Using immunoSEQ multiplex PCR, the repertoire was profiled, and TCRdb retains in-frame clones only, with some absent. Of roughly 40,000 clones in the sample, 91% were seen once. The germline gives CDR1 SGHVS, CDR2 FQNEAQ. Unmatched junction bases numbered 9, after V lost 5 bases and J lost 3 bases. This CDR3 has 15 residues. The V call is TRBV7-8, the J call TRBJ2-7, with 8 nucleotides matching TRBD1. Here the sequenced sample was CD4+ T cells from peripheral blood mononuclear cells, taken after pregnancy. The TCR comes from a female donor in good health, enrolled as a control in a pregnancy study. The CDR3 loop is CASSPFRQGFYEQYF. In nucleotides, the CDR3 is TGTGCCAGCAGCCCATTTCGACAGGGGTTCTACGAGCAGTACTTC. Full variable domain (outside the CDR3, taken from reference TRBV7-8 and TRBJ2-7): GAGVSQSPRYKVAKRGQDVALRCDPISGHVSLFWYQQALGQGPEFLTYFQNEAQLDKSGLPSDRFFAERPEGSVSTLKIQRTQQEDSAVYLCASSPFRQGFYEQYFGPGTRLTVT.